These 25 T cell receptor beta chains were all obtained from the same sample, sequenced in a study of T cells in Graves' hyperthyroidism and ophthalmopathy. Researchers took RNA transcripts and amplified the TCR beta CDR3 regions from them. During a first-round RT-PCR of the TCR CDR3, the HTBI primer set was used. TCRdb called the multiplex PCR reads again in MiXCR, with one record for every CDR3 protein. Of about 640,000 distinct CDR3 sequences in the sample, roughly 15% are singletons; the top ten hold roughly an eighth. The sequenced sample consisted of blood. The receptors come from a woman aged 50 to 65 with Graves' ophthalmopathy.

DNA for the CDR3: TGTGCCAGCAGCCCAGCGTTGGGACTAATCCTAACCAAAAACATTCAGTACTTC. It yields the protein CASSPALGLILTKNIQYF. The chain couples TRBV6-1 to TRBJ2-4; 7 bases are a match to TRBD2. V gave up 6 bases and J gave up 2 bases; unmatched junction bases: 16. CDR1 and CDR2 from the germline V gene are MNHNS and SASEGT. The CDR3 spans 18 residues.

The genes are TRBV20-1 and TRBJ1-2; 9 positions agree with TRBD1. CDR3 length: 14 residues. Trimming cost V 4 bases and J 5 bases; bases outside gene matches: 8. The germline V gene has CDR1 DFQATT and CDR2 SNEGSKA (reference sequence). CDR3 DNA sequence: TGCAGTGCTACCCCCGGGACAGGGATATATGGCTACACCTTC. Protein: CSATPGTGIYGYTF.

Only a few counts were recorded for this clonotype. The V call is TRBV6-1, the J call TRBJ1-6; no firm D call. The CDR3 is 14 residues long. Germline CDR1 is MNHNS and CDR2 is SASEGT. V gave up 2 bases and J gave up 7 bases, with 9 bases separating them. This CDR3 reads CASSEYNLNSPLHF. As DNA, the CDR3 is TGTGCCAGCAGTGAATACAATTTAAATTCACCCCTCCACTTT.

This clonotype has ten or more counts. This chain links TRBV6-2 or TRBV6-3 with TRBJ1-6, with 8 bases lining up with TRBD1. The CDR3 runs to 16 residues. Germline V gene lookup returns CDR1 MNHEY and CDR2 SVGEGT. V trimming: 7 bases; J trimming: 11 bases; junction bases outside the gene matches: 16. The CDR3 reads CASTPTGGARWTPLHF. For the CDR3, the DNA is TGTGCCAGCACCCCAACAGGGGGTGCCCGATGGACACCCCTCCACTTT.

This clonotype has ten or more counts. This chain uses TRBV7-2 with TRBJ2-4, with TRBD2 identical over 8 bases. Germline CDR1 and CDR2: SGHTA and FQGNSA. This CDR3 is built from 16 residues. V was pared by 3 bases and J by 4 bases, with 8 bases of the junction left unmatched. The CDR3 loop is CASSFLAGDQKNIQYF. CDR3 in DNA: TGTGCCAGCAGCTTTCTAGCGGGCGACCAAAAAAACATTCAGTACTTC.

This clonotype was seen only a few times. V and J are TRBV29-1 and TRBJ2-7; TRBD2 matches 11 bases. J lost 2 bases, V lost 4 bases, and 7 bases had no gene match. The CDR3 contains 15 residues. The germline V gene has CDR1 SQVTM and CDR2 ANQGSEA. The CDR3 bases are TGCAGCGTTGTATTACTAGCGGGAGACCCCTACGAGCAGTACTTC. Its translation is CSVVLLAGDPYEQYF.

There are many counts of this clonotype. CDR3 DNA sequence: TGCAGTGCTAGAGAAACGGGAGAGACCCAGTACTTC. Its protein product is CSARETGETQYF. The chain links TRBV20-1 to TRBJ2-5; the D is unclear. The germline V gene has CDR1 DFQATT and CDR2 SNEGSKA (reference sequence). The V and J ends lost 0 bases and 4 bases respectively, with 6 bases between them. CDR3 length equals 12 residues.

This clonotype was recorded at least ten times. The chain is built from TRBV28 and TRBJ2-7, with 8 nucleotides matching TRBD1. V shed 5 bases and J 2 bases; nucleotides not matched to a gene: 5. Germline V gene sequence: CDR1 MDHEN, CDR2 SYDVKM. This CDR3 has 14 residues. The CDR3 sequence is CASSPQGATYEQYF. CDR3 in DNA: TGTGCCAGCAGTCCTCAGGGGGCGACCTACGAGCAGTACTTC.

This clonotype appeared a few times. J is TRBJ2-7 and V is TRBV6-2 or TRBV6-3; TRBD1 agrees at 9 bases. The V and J ends lost 6 bases and 4 bases, in that order; junction bases with no gene match: 13. The germline CDR1 and CDR2 sequences are MNHEY and SVGEGT. There are 16 residues in the CDR3. DNA of the CDR3: TGTGCCAGCAGCCGTCCCGGGACAGGGTTGAAATACGAGCAGTACTTC. Translated: CASSRPGTGLKYEQYF.

The rearrangement uses TRBV28 and TRBJ2-5; D is uncertain. V was shortened by 6 bases and J by 5 bases, with 13 bases between the two germline ends. This CDR3 has 13 amino acids. The germline V gene encodes CDR1 MDHEN and CDR2 SYDVKM. The chain's CDR3 is CASSPNHGETQYF. The CDR3 nucleotides read TGTGCCAGCAGCCCAAACCATGGGGAGACCCAGTACTTC.

The genes are TRBV6-1 and TRBJ1-1, with TRBD1 matching 8 bases. The CDR3 loop spans 18 amino acids. Germline CDR1 is MNHNS and CDR2 is SASEGT. The trim removed 9 bases at V and 0 bases at J, leaving 18 bases unmatched. Written as DNA, the CDR3 is TGTGCCAGTCATAAAGGACAGGGAGGGGTGTGGGTGAACACTGAAGCTTTCTTT. Its translation: CASHKGQGGVWVNTEAFF.

This clonotype was detected many times. The V gene is TRBV18, the J gene TRBJ2-5; unclear D gene. V lost 3 bases and J lost 7, with 12 bases in between. Per germline, CDR1 KGHSH and CDR2 LQKENI. The CDR3 has 13 residues. The CDR3 sequence: CASSPVQLGTQYF. Written as DNA, the CDR3 is TGTGCCAGCTCACCGGTCCAGTTAGGGACCCAGTACTTC. The variable domain in full, with the rest retrieved from reference TRBV18 and TRBJ2-5, is NAGVMQNPRHLVRRRGQEARLRCSPMKGHSHVYWYRQLPEEGLKFMVYLQKENIIDESGMPKERFSAEFPKEGPSILRIQQVVRGDSAAYFCASSPVQLGTQYFGPGTRLLVL.

The table lists this clonotype with many counts. The chain couples TRBV12-3 or TRBV12-4 to TRBJ2-1, with 8 bases identical to TRBD2. The ends lost 7 bases at V and 4 bases at J; junction bases unmatched: 9. The CDR3 length is 15 residues. For the CDR3, the DNA is TGTGCCAGCAAAAAGCGGGAGTCGTATTACAATGAGCAGTTCTTC. Encoded protein: CASKKRESYYNEQFF.

This clonotype was counted between two and nine times. This rearrangement joins TRBV28 to TRBJ2-3; 7 bases agree with TRBD2. CDR1 and CDR2 from the germline V gene are MDHEN and SYDVKM. Trimming cost V 5 bases and J 8 bases; bases outside gene matches: 1. The CDR3 totals 11 residues. The CDR3 DNA sequence: TGTGCCAGCAGTACTAGCGCTACGCAGTATTTT. It encodes CASSTSATQYF. The full variable domain, its missing parts supplied by reference TRBV28 and TRBJ2-3, is DVKVTQSSRYLVKRTGEKVFLECVQDMDHENMFWYRQDPGLGLRLIYFSYDVKMKEKGDIPEGYSVSREKKERFSLILESASTNQTSMYLCASSTSATQYFGPGTRLTVL.

In this sample, this clonotype turned up many times. The chain is built from TRBV24-1 and TRBJ2-5; 9 positions agree with TRBD2. V gave up 1 base and J gave up 2 bases; unmatched junction bases: 4. Germline V gene sequence: CDR1 KGHDR, CDR2 SFDVKD. This CDR3 has 16 residues. The CDR3 is CATSDFSGRLQETQYF. Here the CDR3 DNA reads TGTGCCACCAGTGATTTCAGCGGGAGGCTTCAAGAGACCCAGTACTTC.

This clonotype was counted many times. The J gene is TRBJ2-5, the V gene TRBV5-4, with D perhaps matching TRBD1 (6 bases). The germline V gene encodes CDR1 SGHNT and CDR2 YYREEE (reference sequence). Trimming removed 0 bases at V and 2 bases at J, with 14 bases between. The CDR3 loop spans 16 amino acids. For the CDR3, the DNA is TGTGCCAGCAGCTTGGCTAGGGACATGACACAAGAGACCCAGTACTTC. Translating gives CASSLARDMTQETQYF.

This clonotype was observed many times. This chain connects TRBV20-1 to TRBJ2-3; 7 nucleotides align to TRBD1. The J segment lost 3 bases and the V segment lost 5 bases, leaving 8 bases of the junction unmatched. CDR3 length: 14 amino acids. Looked up from germline, CDR1 is DFQATT and CDR2 is SNEGSKA (reference sequence). The CDR3 nucleotides read TGCAGTGCTTTAATCGGACAGGTTACAGATACGCAGTATTTT. Protein: CSALIGQVTDTQYF.

This clonotype has ten or more counts. The chain combines TRBV6-5 with TRBJ2-7; TRBD1 agrees at 7 bases. The CDR3 is 14 amino acids. Germline V CDR1 and CDR2: MNHEY, SVGAGI. The V segment lost 2 bases and the J segment 3 bases; nucleotides outside the gene matches: 4. CDR3 nucleotide sequence: TGTGCCAGCAGTTACAGGGGGCCCCACTACGAGCAGTACTTC. Protein: CASSYRGPHYEQYF.

This chain joins TRBV14 and TRBJ2-7, with D possibly matching TRBD1 (5 bases). The CDR3 has 14 amino acids. Germline CDR1 and CDR2: SGHDN and FVKESK. V was cut by 4 bases and J by 3 bases, with 13 bases left in between. CDR3 bases: TGTGCCAGCAGCCGTCAGGGTTCGGTCTACGAGCAGTACTTC. This sequence encodes CASSRQGSVYEQYF.

At least ten counts were recorded for this clonotype. V gene TRBV24-1 combines with J gene TRBJ2-1; unclear D gene. Trimming took off 5 bases at V and 0 bases at J, with 10 bases between the two ends. CDR1 and CDR2 (germline): KGHDR, SFDVKD. This CDR3 has 15 residues. CDR3 sequence (DNA): TGTGCCACCAGTGTTGGAAAGAGCTCCTACAATGAGCAGTTCTTC. Translation gives CATSVGKSSYNEQFF.

This clonotype turned up a few times. The chain joins TRBV27 to TRBJ2-7, with a tentative D call TRBD1 (5 bases). Germline CDR1 MNHEY, CDR2 SMNVEV (reference sequence). Between the trimmed V and J ends, which lost 5 bases and 5 bases, there was a span of 10 bases. This CDR3 spans 12 amino acids. As DNA, the CDR3 is TGTGCCAGCAGTAAGGGGAAGGACGAGCAGTACTTC. It translates to CASSKGKDEQYF.

This clonotype was recorded a few times. The chain is built from TRBV20-1 and TRBJ2-5; a possible D gene is TRBD2 (5 bases). In germline, CDR1 is DFQATT, CDR2 SNEGSKA (reference sequence). This CDR3 region has 13 residues. The germline V and J ends were trimmed by 4 bases and 5 bases, with 14 bases remaining between them. The CDR3 DNA reads as TGCAGTGCTACAACTAGAGATTGGGAGACCCAGTACTTC. It yields the protein CSATTRDWETQYF.

V gene TRBV6-2 or TRBV6-3 combines with J gene TRBJ2-1; D unclear. Germline CDR1 reads MNHEY; CDR2 reads SVGEGT. This CDR3 is built from 12 residues. Trimming pared 5 bases from V and 10 bases from J, leaving 12 bases between. The CDR3 loop is CASSGSRWEQFF. The DNA for the CDR3 is TGTGCCAGCAGTGGTTCTCGCTGGGAGCAGTTCTTC.

Ten or more counts support this clonotype. CDR3 in amino acids: CASSLGGGWTEAFF. The CDR3 nucleotides are TGTGCCAGCAGCTTAGGAGGGGGATGGACTGAAGCTTTCTTT. This chain links TRBV11-3 with TRBJ1-1, with a weak D call TRBD1 (6 bases). V shed 1 base and J shed 5 bases, with 11 bases lying between them. The length of the CDR3 is 14 residues. The germline V gene encodes CDR1 SGHNT and CDR2 YENEEA. The full variable domain, rest sourced from reference TRBV11-3 and TRBJ1-1, is EAGVVQSPRYKIIEKKQPVAFWCNPISGHNTLYWYLQNLGQGPELLIRYENEEAVDDSQLPKDRFSAERLKGVDSTLKIQPAELGDSAVYLCASSLGGGWTEAFFGQGTRLTVV.

A few counts support this clonotype. The V call is TRBV29-1, the J call TRBJ1-2; D perhaps matches TRBD1 (5 bases). V was pared by 1 base and J by 3 bases, with 12 bases between. The germline V gene has CDR1 SQVTM and CDR2 ANQGSEA. CDR3 size: 14 residues. CDR3 residues: CSVEARVPHYGYTF. In nucleotides, the CDR3 is TGCAGCGTTGAAGCCAGGGTACCCCACTATGGCTACACCTTC. The variable domain in full, with the rest retrieved from reference TRBV29-1 and TRBJ1-2, is SAVISQKPSRDICQRGTSLTIQCQVDSQVTMMFWYRQQPGQSLTLIATANQGSEATYESGFVIDKFPISRPNLTFSTLTVSNMSPEDSSIYLCSVEARVPHYGYTFGSGTRLTVV.